The 18 T cell receptor beta chains in this list originate from one sample, sequenced in a study of blood T cell repertoires in COVID-19. Here immunoSEQ multiplex PCR was the method, and the copy in TCRdb shows in-frame clones only, minus some. The sample contains roughly 40,000 clones, approximately 88% of which appear only once. The sequenced sample was peripheral blood. These TCRs come from a human donor in a cohort sampled during active COVID-19.

This chain links TRBV5-1 with TRBJ2-7, with D tentatively TRBD2 (6 bases). V was cut by 4 bases and J by 6 bases, with 20 bases left in between. This CDR3 is 15 amino acids long. Germline V gene lookup returns CDR1 SGHRS and CDR2 YFSETQ. The CDR3, as DNA: TGCGCCAGCAGCCTGGAGGGGCGTCCCTCGGGCGAGCAGTACTTC. Its protein product is CASSLEGRPSGEQYF.

The chain combines TRBV25-1 with TRBJ2-2; maybe TRBD1 (6 bases). The germline gives CDR1 MGHDK, CDR2 SYGVNS. The CDR3 loop spans 16 amino acids. Deletions cut 2 bases from V and 3 bases from J, with 13 bases between. CDR3 sequence reads: CASSESGRGDTGELFF. DNA of the CDR3: TGTGCCAGCAGTGAAAGCGGCAGGGGAGACACCGGGGAGCTGTTTTTT.

The chain joins TRBV6-6 to TRBJ1-3; perhaps TRBD1 as D (5 bases). Germline V gene data show CDR1 as MNHNY and CDR2 as SVGAGI (reference sequence). CDR3 length: 15 residues. Trimming shortened V by 8 bases and J by 0 bases, and 14 bases separated the two germline ends. CDR3 sequence: CASCGARNSGNTIYF. Written as DNA, the CDR3 is TGTGCCAGCTGTGGGGCGAGGAACTCTGGAAACACCATATATTTT.

The chain couples TRBV3-1 (or the pseudogene TRBV3-2) to TRBJ2-2; 7 bases are shared with TRBD2. Germline V gives CDR1 LGHDT, CDR2 YNNKEL (reference sequence). Trimming cost V 6 bases and J 3 bases; bases outside gene matches: 7. This CDR3 contains 15 residues. DNA for the CDR3: TGTGCCAGCAGGTGGGGGGGAGTGGACACCGGGGAGCTGTTTTTT. It yields the protein CASRWGGVDTGELFF.

The chain has TRBV27 and TRBJ1-2, with 7 nucleotides matching TRBD1. Per the germline V gene, CDR1 is MNHEY and CDR2 is SMNVEV (reference sequence). Losses at the gene ends were 4 bases for V and 8 bases for J; bases not matched to a gene: 10. CDR3 size: 14 residues. CDR3 in DNA: TGTGCCAGCAGTTACTCCAAGGGGGCGCGGGGCTACACCTTC. This codes for CASSYSKGARGYTF.

Details on this clone: One end of the junction does not line up with germline, which may come from a read error. The rearrangement links TRBV2 to TRBJ1-6; D remains unclear. Germline V gives CDR1 SNHLY, CDR2 FYNNEI. This CDR3 contains 15 residues. The CDR3 nucleotides are TGTGCCAACAGTGTTGCACCCGGCTATAATTCACCCCTCCACTTT. Protein sequence: CANSVAPGYNSPLHF.

This chain links TRBV6-2 or TRBV6-3 with TRBJ2-7, with unresolved D. Trimming removed 5 bases at V and 2 bases at J, with 7 bases between. From germline, CDR1 is MNHEY and CDR2 SVGEGT. This CDR3 comprises 12 residues. DNA for the CDR3: TGTGCCAGCAGTCCCCGGGCCTACGAGCAGTACTTC. Its protein is CASSPRAYEQYF.

The rearrangement uses TRBV27 and TRBJ2-7; 8 bases agree with TRBD1. The CDR3 consists of 16 residues. With V trimmed by 4 bases and J by 3 bases, 11 bases remained unmatched. CDR1 and CDR2 from the germline V gene are MNHEY and SMNVEV (reference sequence). CDR3 in DNA: TGTGCCAGCAGTTCCCTCGCCGGGACAGGCTACTACGAGCAGTACTTC. Its translation: CASSSLAGTGYYEQYF.

This clone has a single count. The V and J genes are TRBV5-1 and TRBJ2-3; TRBD1 matches 8 bases. This CDR3 spans 17 amino acids. V trimming: 4 bases; J trimming: 0 bases; junction bases outside the gene matches: 10. Germline V CDR1 and CDR2: SGHRS, YFSETQ. The chain's CDR3 is CASSVRPGGLSTDTQYF. DNA of the CDR3: TGCGCCAGCAGCGTGCGCCCAGGGGGCCTGAGCACAGATACGCAGTATTTT.

This clone was found once. The V gene is TRBV24-1, the J gene TRBJ1-2; 10 positions match TRBD1. The CDR3 contains 14 residues. V shed 5 bases, J shed 3 bases, and the junction held 2 bases outside the gene matches. Germline V gene data show CDR1 as KGHDR and CDR2 as SFDVKD. CDR3 sequence (DNA): TGTGCCACCAGTGGGGACAGGGGTGACTATGGCTACACCTTC. Residues: CATSGDRGDYGYTF.

The V gene is TRBV29-1, the J gene TRBJ1-2, with D uncertain. V was shortened by 4 bases and J by 4 bases, with 10 bases between the two germline ends. Germline CDR1 reads SQVTM; CDR2 reads ANQGSEA. This CDR3 contains 12 residues. DNA for the CDR3: TGCAGCGTTGCGTTGACACTCTATGGCTACACCTTC. Amino acid sequence: CSVALTLYGYTF.

The chain couples TRBV20-1 to TRBJ2-1; weak D call: TRBD1 (5 bases). V was shortened by 3 bases and J by 8 bases, with 8 bases between the two germline ends. In germline, CDR1 is DFQATT, CDR2 SNEGSKA (reference sequence). CDR3 length: 11 amino acids. CDR3 sequence: CSASSGHEQFF. The CDR3 coding sequence is TGCAGTGCTAGTTCAGGGCATGAGCAGTTCTTC.

CDR3 DNA: TGTGCCAGCTCACCAAAGCGGGAGGTTACCTACGAGCAGTACTTC. It encodes CASSPKREVTYEQYF. This chain links TRBV18 with TRBJ2-7; 9 bases map to TRBD2. V shed 2 bases and J 2 bases; nucleotides not matched to a gene: 4. Per germline, CDR1 KGHSH and CDR2 LQKENI. This CDR3 has 15 residues.

The chain joins TRBV30 to TRBJ1-5; 7 nucleotides match TRBD1. V lost 0 bases, J lost 7 bases, and 9 bases stayed unmatched. CDR1 is GTSNPN and CDR2 is SVGIG in the germline V gene (reference sequence). CDR3 size: 15 residues. The CDR3 region has the DNA TGTGCCTGGAGTGTATCAGACAGGGCTGGACAGCCCCAGCATTTT. Protein: CAWSVSDRAGQPQHF.

The chain combines TRBV5-1 with TRBJ2-7, with no clear D. From germline, CDR1 is SGHRS and CDR2 YFSETQ. The V end lost 0 bases, the J end lost 3 bases, and 7 bases lay between the germline ends. This CDR3 comprises 13 residues. The CDR3 reads CASSLDFGYEQYF. For the CDR3, the DNA is TGCGCCAGCAGCTTGGATTTCGGCTACGAGCAGTACTTC.

The V gene is TRBV2, the J gene TRBJ2-3, with 7 positions matching TRBD1. This CDR3 comprises 15 residues. Trimming cost V 6 bases and J 9 bases; bases outside gene matches: 15. The germline CDR1 and CDR2 sequences are SNHLY and FYNNEI. The CDR3 loop is CASSGDSLGPNTQYF. In nucleotides, the CDR3 is TGTGCCAGCAGCGGGGACAGTTTAGGGCCGAACACGCAGTATTTT.

The rearrangement uses TRBV12-5 and TRBJ2-7; tentatively, D is TRBD2 (6 bases). Germline lookup yields CDR1 LGHNT and CDR2 FRNRAP. The CDR3 runs 13 residues. V was pared by 5 bases and J by 6 bases, with 14 bases between. The CDR3 is CASGPAGTSEQYF. CDR3 in DNA: TGTGCTAGTGGTCCGGCCGGGACTTCCGAGCAGTACTTC.

This chain joins TRBV15 and TRBJ1-4; D remains ambiguous. CDR3 length: 16 residues. V was cut by 1 base and J by 5 bases, with 14 bases left in between. CDR1 is LNHNV, CDR2 YYDKDF, per germline (reference sequence). Written as DNA, the CDR3 is TGTGCCACCAGCAGAGCCCAGAGCAGAGGGAATGAAAAACTGTTTTTT. Translating gives CATSRAQSRGNEKLFF.